This TCR beta chain was recorded in a study of CD8 T cells in ankylosing spondylitis. In this sample, this clonotype turned up a few times. Its antigen remains unidentified. TCRdb reprocessed the 5' RACE reads via MiXCR and lists one record per CDR3 protein. The table records about 450,000 distinct CDR3 sequences, roughly a quarter of them present only once. Germline-derived CDR1 and CDR2 are SGHRS and YFSETQ. The CDR3 has 15 amino acids. V was clipped by 0 bases and J by 0 bases, with 4 bases between them. Findings and caveats of the study: What appeared characteristic of ankylosing spondylitis blood was a TCR beta motif of 7 or 8 highly homologous variants.

V usage is TRBV5-1 and J usage is TRBJ2-6; D not resolved. The receptor's source is a male donor with ankylosing spondylitis. Sequenced material: blood, either unsorted or a sorted T cell fraction (not recorded which). The CDR3 DNA follows: TGCGCCAGCAGCTTGGGAGACTCTGGGGCCAACGTCCTGACTTTC. This sequence encodes CASSLGDSGANVLTF.